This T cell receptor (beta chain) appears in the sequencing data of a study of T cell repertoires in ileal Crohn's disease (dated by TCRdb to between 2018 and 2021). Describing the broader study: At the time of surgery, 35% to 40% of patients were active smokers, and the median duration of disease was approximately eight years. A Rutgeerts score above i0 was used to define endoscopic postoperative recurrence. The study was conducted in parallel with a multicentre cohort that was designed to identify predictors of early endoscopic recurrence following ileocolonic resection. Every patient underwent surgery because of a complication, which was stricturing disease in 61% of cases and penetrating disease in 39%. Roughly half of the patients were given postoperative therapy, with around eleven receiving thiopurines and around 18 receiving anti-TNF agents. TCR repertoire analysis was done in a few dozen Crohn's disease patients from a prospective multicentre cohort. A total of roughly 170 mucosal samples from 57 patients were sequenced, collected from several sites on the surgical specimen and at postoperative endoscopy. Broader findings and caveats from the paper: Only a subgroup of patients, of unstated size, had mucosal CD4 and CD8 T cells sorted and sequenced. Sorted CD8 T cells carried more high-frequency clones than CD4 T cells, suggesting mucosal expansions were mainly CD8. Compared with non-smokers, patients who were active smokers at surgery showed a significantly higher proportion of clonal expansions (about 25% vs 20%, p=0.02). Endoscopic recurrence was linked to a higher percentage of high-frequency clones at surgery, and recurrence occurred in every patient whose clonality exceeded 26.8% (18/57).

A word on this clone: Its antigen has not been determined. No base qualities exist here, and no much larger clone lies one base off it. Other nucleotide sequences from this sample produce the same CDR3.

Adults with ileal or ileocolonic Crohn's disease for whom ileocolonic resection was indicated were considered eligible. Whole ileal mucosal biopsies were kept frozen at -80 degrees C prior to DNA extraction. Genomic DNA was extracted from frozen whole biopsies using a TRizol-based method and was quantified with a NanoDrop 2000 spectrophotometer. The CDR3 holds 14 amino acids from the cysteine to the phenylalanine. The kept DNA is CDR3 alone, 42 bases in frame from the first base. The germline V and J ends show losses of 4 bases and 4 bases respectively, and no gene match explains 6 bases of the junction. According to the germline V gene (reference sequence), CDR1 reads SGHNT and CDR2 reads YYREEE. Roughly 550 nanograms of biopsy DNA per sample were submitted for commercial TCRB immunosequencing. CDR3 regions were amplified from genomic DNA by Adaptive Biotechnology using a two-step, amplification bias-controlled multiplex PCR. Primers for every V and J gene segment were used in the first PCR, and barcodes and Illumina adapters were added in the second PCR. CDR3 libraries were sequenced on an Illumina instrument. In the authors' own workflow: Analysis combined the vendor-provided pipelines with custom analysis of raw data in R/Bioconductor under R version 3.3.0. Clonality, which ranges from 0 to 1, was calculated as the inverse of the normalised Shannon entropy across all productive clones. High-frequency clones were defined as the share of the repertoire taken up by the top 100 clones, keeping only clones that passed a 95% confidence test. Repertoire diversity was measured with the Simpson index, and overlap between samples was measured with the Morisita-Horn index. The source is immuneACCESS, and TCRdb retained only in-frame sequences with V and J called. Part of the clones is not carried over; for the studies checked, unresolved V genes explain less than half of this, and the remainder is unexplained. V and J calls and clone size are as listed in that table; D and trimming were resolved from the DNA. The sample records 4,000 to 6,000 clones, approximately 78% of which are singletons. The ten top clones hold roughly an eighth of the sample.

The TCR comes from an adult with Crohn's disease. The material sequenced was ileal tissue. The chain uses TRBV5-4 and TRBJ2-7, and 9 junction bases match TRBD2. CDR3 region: CASSPGTSHYEQYF. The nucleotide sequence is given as TGTGCCAGCAGCCCGGGGACTAGCCATTACGAGCAGTACTTC.